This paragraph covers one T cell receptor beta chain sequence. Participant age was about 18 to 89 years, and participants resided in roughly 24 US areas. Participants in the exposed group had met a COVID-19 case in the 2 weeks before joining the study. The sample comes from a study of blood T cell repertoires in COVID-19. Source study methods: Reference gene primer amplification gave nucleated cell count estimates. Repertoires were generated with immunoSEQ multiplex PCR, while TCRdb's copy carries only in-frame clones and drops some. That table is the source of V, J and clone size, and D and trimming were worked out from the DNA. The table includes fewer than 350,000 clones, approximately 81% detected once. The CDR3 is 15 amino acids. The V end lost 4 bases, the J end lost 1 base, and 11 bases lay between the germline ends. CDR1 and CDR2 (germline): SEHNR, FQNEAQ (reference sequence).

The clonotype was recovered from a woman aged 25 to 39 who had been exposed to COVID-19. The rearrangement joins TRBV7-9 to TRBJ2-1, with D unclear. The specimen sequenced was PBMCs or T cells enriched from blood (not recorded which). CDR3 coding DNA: TGTGCCAGCAGCTCCCTCGACTCGTCCTACAATGAGCAGTTCTTC. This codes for CASSSLDSSYNEQFF.